This entry lists 25 T cell receptor beta chains sequenced from one sample in a study of cytomegalovirus exposure and HLA in healthy donors. TCRdb's copy holds only in-frame clones and misses some; the assay was immunoSEQ multiplex PCR. The sample includes around 300,000 clones, 75% to 90% of them seen just once. Material for sequencing was PBMCs. All receptors derive from a woman in her twenties or thirties in good health and CMV-seropositive.

The chain recombines TRBV15 with TRBJ1-2; D perhaps matches TRBD1 (6 bases). V was pared by 3 bases and J by 5 bases, with 16 bases between. Germline CDR1 LNHNV, CDR2 YYDKDF (reference sequence). The CDR3 loop spans 15 amino acids. The CDR3 reads CATSSRDRGGYGYTF. CDR3 nucleotides: TGTGCCACCAGCAGCCGGGACCGAGGGGGTTATGGCTACACCTTC.

This clone was seen only once. The V and J genes are TRBV27 and TRBJ2-7; 9 nucleotides match TRBD2. Germline CDR1 reads MNHEY; CDR2 reads SMNVEV (reference sequence). With V trimmed by 5 bases and J by 2 bases, 7 bases remained unmatched. The CDR3 runs 15 residues. The CDR3 DNA reads TGTGCCAGCAGTCCCAAGGGACTAGCTACCTACGAGCAGTACTTC. It is translated as CASSPKGLATYEQYF.

The J gene is TRBJ2-7, the V gene TRBV19; the D gene is possibly TRBD2 (6 bases). CDR1 is LNHDA and CDR2 is SQIVND in the germline V gene (reference sequence). The CDR3 extends over 13 amino acids. V lost 0 bases to trimming and J lost 4 bases, with 7 bases between them. CDR3 bases: TGTGCCAGTAGTATAGAAGGGAGGTACGAGCAGTACTTC. Its translation: CASSIEGRYEQYF.

This rearrangement joins TRBV5-4 to TRBJ2-1; D is unclear. Germline-derived CDR1 and CDR2 are SGHNT and YYREEE (reference sequence). V lost 0 bases and J 5 bases, leaving 6 bases between the germline ends. This CDR3 is built from 13 residues. CDR3 region: CASSLARHNEQFF. The DNA of the CDR3 is TGTGCCAGCAGCTTGGCACGCCACAATGAGCAGTTCTTC.

The chain employs TRBV4-2 and TRBJ2-7; D is possibly TRBD1 (5 bases). V was pared by 4 bases and J by 4 bases, with 11 bases between. This CDR3 has 13 residues. Germline CDR1 is LGHNA and CDR2 is YNFKEQ. The CDR3 DNA sequence: TGTGCCAGCAGCCCTACGAAGGGGTACGAGCAGTACTTC. Translating gives CASSPTKGYEQYF.

The chain has TRBV13 and TRBJ2-3, with 8 bases identical to TRBD2. The V segment lost 0 bases and the J segment 0 bases; nucleotides outside the gene matches: 11. The CDR3 is 19 residues long. From germline, CDR1 is PRHDT and CDR2 FYEKMQ (reference sequence). The CDR3 DNA sequence: TGTGCCAGCAGCTTAGGCCGGTTTGACGGGGGGGCTAGCACAGATACGCAGTATTTT. Residues: CASSLGRFDGGASTDTQYF.

This sequence joins TRBV5-4 and TRBJ1-2; a possible D gene is TRBD1 (6 bases). The CDR3 is 14 residues long. Germline loops: CDR1 SGHNT, CDR2 YYREEE (reference sequence). The V end was cut by 6 bases, the J end by 10 bases, with 22 bases between. The CDR3 DNA sequence: TGTGCCAGCACCTGGGGGGGGCGGGAGATGGTCTACACCTTC. Protein sequence: CASTWGGREMVYTF.

There are a few counts of this clone. The rearrangement joins TRBV7-7 to TRBJ2-7; D remains unclear. V lost 2 bases to trimming and J lost 3 bases, with 8 bases between them. This CDR3 comprises 13 residues. From germline, CDR1 is SSHAT and CDR2 FNYEAQ (reference sequence). CDR3 region: CASSLRLGYEQYF. CDR3 nucleotides: TGTGCCAGCAGCTTACGTTTGGGCTACGAGCAGTACTTC. Supplemented by reference TRBV7-7 and TRBJ2-7, the full variable domain reads GAGVSQSPRYKVTKRGQDVTLRCDPISSHATLYWYQQALGQGPEFLTYFNYEAQPDKSGLPSDRFSAERPEGSISTLTIQRTEQRDSAMYRCASSLRLGYEQYFGPGTRLTVT.

The CDR3 DNA sequence: TGTGCCATCAGTGGAGCGTCAGATTATGGCTACACCTTC. It codes for CAISGASDYGYTF. V usage is TRBV10-3 and J usage is TRBJ1-2; D is unclear. The CDR3 is 13 amino acids. Germline CDR1 is ENHRY and CDR2 is SYGVKD. V was cut by 4 bases and J by 5 bases, with 11 bases left in between.

The CDR3 sequence is CAWSNNQPGRSNQPQHF. The CDR3 nucleotides are TGTGCCTGGAGTAACAACCAACCGGGACGGAGCAATCAGCCCCAGCATTTT. The gene calls are TRBV30 and TRBJ1-5, with D possibly TRBD1 on 5 matching bases. V lost 2 bases, J lost 1 base, and 18 bases lay in between. This CDR3 contains 17 residues. CDR1 and CDR2 from the germline V gene are GTSNPN and SVGIG (reference sequence).

The chain is built from TRBV30 and TRBJ2-3; a weak D match, TRBD1 (6 bases). In germline, CDR1 is GTSNPN, CDR2 SVGIG (reference sequence). The V and J ends lost 0 bases and 0 bases respectively, with 25 bases between them. The CDR3 contains 20 residues. CDR3 protein: CAWSVLWQQRFRGSTDTQYF. CDR3 nucleotides: TGTGCCTGGAGTGTCCTCTGGCAACAGCGGTTCAGGGGAAGCACAGATACGCAGTATTTT.

The chain couples TRBV6-1 to TRBJ1-3; 7 nucleotides line up with TRBD1. The J segment lost 0 bases and the V segment lost 4 bases, leaving 12 bases of the junction unmatched. The CDR3 loop spans 18 amino acids. CDR1 is MNHNS, CDR2 SASEGT, per germline. DNA for the CDR3: TGTGCCAGCAGTGCCCTTCAGGGGGGCTCCTTCTCTGGAAACACCATATATTTT. Translating it yields CASSALQGGSFSGNTIYF.

This chain connects TRBV4-2 to TRBJ2-3; 7 nucleotides match TRBD2. Germline loops: CDR1 LGHNA, CDR2 YNFKEQ. The CDR3 is 16 residues long. V lost 4 bases and J lost 2; bases outside the gene matches: 9. The CDR3 spells CASSPGAGSFTDTQYF. The CDR3 nucleotides are TGTGCCAGCAGCCCCGGAGCGGGGTCCTTCACAGATACGCAGTATTTT.

This clone was counted a few times. This rearrangement joins TRBV7-6 to TRBJ1-2, with 7 positions matching TRBD1. Losses at the gene ends were 4 bases for V and 4 bases for J; bases not matched to a gene: 9. This CDR3 spans 15 amino acids. Per germline, CDR1 SGHVS and CDR2 FNYEAQ. The CDR3 DNA follows: TGTGCCAGCAGCTCCCACCCGGGACAGCCCTATGGCTACACCTTC. Its protein is CASSSHPGQPYGYTF.

The chain is built from TRBV6-6 and TRBJ1-2, with a weak D call TRBD1 (6 bases). Germline-derived CDR1 and CDR2 are MNHNY and SVGAGI (reference sequence). The CDR3 loop spans 16 amino acids. V was pared by 2 bases and J by 2 bases, with 15 bases between. CDR3 protein: CASSYPRQAENYGYTF. The CDR3 DNA follows: TGTGCCAGCAGTTACCCTCGACAGGCGGAGAACTATGGCTACACCTTC.

The CDR3 is CASSQLAAGNTIYF. DNA of the CDR3: TGTGCCAGCAGCCAATTGGCAGCAGGAAACACCATATATTTT. The chain uses TRBV4-2 and TRBJ1-3; no reliable D call. Trimming removed 2 bases from V and 4 bases from J, with 9 bases in between. The CDR3 runs to 14 residues. Per the germline V gene, CDR1 is LGHNA and CDR2 is YNFKEQ.

This chain links TRBV7-7 with TRBJ2-5; D perhaps matches TRBD1 (6 bases). Trimming left V 2 bases short and J 5 bases short, with 18 bases between. The CDR3 is made up of 16 amino acids. Germline V gene data show CDR1 as SSHAT and CDR2 as FNYEAQ (reference sequence). CDR3 sequence: CASSLRLGQRMETQYF. The CDR3 DNA reads TGTGCCAGCAGCTTACGCTTAGGACAGCGAATGGAGACCCAGTACTTC.

This chain uses TRBV5-6 with TRBJ2-1; TRBD1 is a possible D gene (5 bases). Germline V lookup: CDR1 SGHDT, CDR2 YYEEEE. Trimming cost V 0 bases and J 6 bases, with 13 bases left between them. There are 15 residues in the CDR3. In DNA form, the CDR3 reads TGTGCCAGCAGCTTGGGCCAGGGCCCGGGCAATGAGCAGTTCTTC. This encodes CASSLGQGPGNEQFF.

This rearrangement joins TRBV28 to TRBJ2-7; a weak D match, TRBD2 (5 bases). Trimming removed 3 bases from V and 0 bases from J, with 6 bases in between. Germline loops: CDR1 MDHEN, CDR2 SYDVKM. There are 13 residues in the CDR3. The CDR3 DNA reads TGTGCCAGCAGTTTTGGGAGCTCCTACGAGCAGTACTTC. This encodes CASSFGSSYEQYF.

V usage is TRBV18 and J usage is TRBJ1-5, with a possible D match to TRBD1 (5 bases). CDR1 and CDR2 from the germline V gene are KGHSH and LQKENI. This CDR3 contains 14 residues. Trimming removed 6 bases from V and 2 bases from J, with 11 bases in between. The CDR3 coding sequence is TGTGCCAGCTCTCTCAGGGTTGGCAATCAGCCCCAGCATTTT. Its protein is CASSLRVGNQPQHF.

This clone showed up just a few times. Other DNA sequences in the sample encode the same CDR3. The rearrangement uses TRBV6-4 and TRBJ2-2; D is unclear. The V gene's germline CDR1 is MRHNA and CDR2 SNTAGT. Deletions cut 0 bases from V and 4 bases from J, with 3 bases between. This CDR3 comprises 13 residues. The CDR3 DNA sequence: TGTGCCAGCAGTGACTCATCCACCGGGGAGCTGTTTTTT. Translating it yields CASSDSSTGELFF.

V gene TRBV2 combines with J gene TRBJ1-5; TRBD1 might be the D (6 bases). This CDR3 contains 14 residues. Trimming left V 3 bases short and J 5 bases short, with 11 bases between. The germline CDR1 and CDR2 sequences are SNHLY and FYNNEI. The CDR3 coding sequence is TGTGCCAGCAGTGAGGTTAGGGGGGATCAGCCCCAGCATTTT. Translating it yields CASSEVRGDQPQHF.

The V gene is TRBV11-3, the J gene TRBJ1-5; D is undetermined. V lost 2 bases to trimming and J lost 2 bases, with 16 bases between them. The V gene's germline CDR1 is SGHNT and CDR2 YENEEA. The CDR3 is 17 amino acids. CDR3 region: CASSLLRWGPGNQPQHF. In DNA form, the CDR3 reads TGTGCCAGCAGCTTATTGAGGTGGGGTCCGGGCAATCAGCCCCAGCATTTT.

The rearrangement links TRBV7-8 to TRBJ2-2, with unresolved D. Deletions cut 1 base from V and 1 base from J, with 4 bases between. Germline V CDR1 and CDR2: SGHVS, FQNEAQ. There are 14 residues in the CDR3. In nucleotides, the CDR3 is TGTGCCAGCAGCTTAGTAAGGAACACCGGGGAGCTGTTTTTT. Translated: CASSLVRNTGELFF.

V and J are TRBV7-8 and TRBJ2-2; weak D call: TRBD1 (6 bases). Per germline, CDR1 SGHVS and CDR2 FQNEAQ. CDR3 length: 13 amino acids. V gave up 7 bases and J gave up 1 base, with 7 bases separating them. Here the CDR3 reads CASTTGNTGELFF. CDR3 sequence (DNA): TGTGCCAGCACGACAGGGAACACCGGGGAGCTGTTTTTT.